This record covers a single T cell receptor beta chain. This entry is derived from a study of blood T cell repertoires in COVID-19. This CDR3 has 15 amino acids. The germline gives CDR1 KGHSH, CDR2 LQKENI. Trimming cost V 6 bases and J 2 bases; bases outside gene matches: 7. Only in-frame clones appear in the TCRdb table, and some are missing; sequencing was by immunoSEQ multiplex PCR. This sample yields about 140,000 clones, of which around 90% are seen a single time; roughly 11% belongs to the top ten. The sample taken for sequencing was peripheral blood. This clonotype originated in a woman older than 75 with acute or convalescent COVID-19. The V gene is TRBV18, the J gene TRBJ1-5, with TRBD1 identical over 7 bases. In nucleotides, the CDR3 is TGTGCCAGCTCGCCAACAGGGGATGGCAATCAGCCCCAGCATTTT. Its protein is CASSPTGDGNQPQHF.